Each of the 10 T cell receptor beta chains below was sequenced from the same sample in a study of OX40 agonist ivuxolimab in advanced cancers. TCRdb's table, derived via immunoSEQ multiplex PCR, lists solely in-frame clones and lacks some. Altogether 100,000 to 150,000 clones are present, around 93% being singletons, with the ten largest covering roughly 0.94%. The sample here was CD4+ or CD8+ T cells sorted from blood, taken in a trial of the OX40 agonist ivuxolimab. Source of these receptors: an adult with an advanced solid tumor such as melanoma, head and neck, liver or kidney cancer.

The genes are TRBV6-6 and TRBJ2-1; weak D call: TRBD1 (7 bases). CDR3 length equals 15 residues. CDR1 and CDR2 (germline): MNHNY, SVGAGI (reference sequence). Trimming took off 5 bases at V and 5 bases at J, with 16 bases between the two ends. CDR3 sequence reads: CASSITTGRNNEQFF. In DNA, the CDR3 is TGTGCCAGCAGTATCACGACAGGGAGGAACAATGAGCAGTTCTTC.

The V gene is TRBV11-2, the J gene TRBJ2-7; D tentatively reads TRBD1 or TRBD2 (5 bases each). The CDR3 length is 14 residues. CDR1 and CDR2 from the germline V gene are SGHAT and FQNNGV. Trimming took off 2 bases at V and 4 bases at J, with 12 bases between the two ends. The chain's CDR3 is CASSLFQGAYEQYF. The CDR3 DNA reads TGTGCCAGCAGCTTATTTCAGGGAGCATACGAGCAGTACTTC.

CDR3 in amino acids: CASSLTGTGLFGSPLHF. As DNA, the CDR3 is TGTGCCAGCAGCTTGACCGGGACAGGGCTTTTTGGGTCACCCCTCCACTTT. The chain combines TRBV5-6 with TRBJ1-6; 9 nucleotides line up with TRBD1. Germline CDR1 reads SGHDT; CDR2 reads YYEEEE. There are 17 residues in the CDR3. The J segment lost 10 bases and the V segment lost 1 base, leaving 12 bases of the junction unmatched.

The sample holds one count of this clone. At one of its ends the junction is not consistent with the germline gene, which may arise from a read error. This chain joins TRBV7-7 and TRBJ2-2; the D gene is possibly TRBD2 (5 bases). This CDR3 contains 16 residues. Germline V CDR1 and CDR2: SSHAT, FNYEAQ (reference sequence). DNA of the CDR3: TGTGCTAGCAGCTTAGTTGGCCAACCGACGGGGGGGGAGCTGTTTTTT. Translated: CASSLVGQPTGGELFF.

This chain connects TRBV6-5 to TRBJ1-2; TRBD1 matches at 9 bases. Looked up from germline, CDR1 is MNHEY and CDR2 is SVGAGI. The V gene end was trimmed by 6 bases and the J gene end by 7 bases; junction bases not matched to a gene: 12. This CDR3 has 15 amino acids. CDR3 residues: CASSDWDRDTGGYTF. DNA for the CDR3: TGTGCCAGCAGCGACTGGGACAGGGACACGGGTGGCTACACCTTC.

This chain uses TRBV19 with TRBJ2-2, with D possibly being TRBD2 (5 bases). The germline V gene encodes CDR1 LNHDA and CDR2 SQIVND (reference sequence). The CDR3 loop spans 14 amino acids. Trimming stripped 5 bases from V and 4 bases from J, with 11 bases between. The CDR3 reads CASSLRTGTGELFF. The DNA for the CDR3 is TGTGCCAGTAGTCTTAGGACTGGCACCGGGGAGCTGTTTTTT.

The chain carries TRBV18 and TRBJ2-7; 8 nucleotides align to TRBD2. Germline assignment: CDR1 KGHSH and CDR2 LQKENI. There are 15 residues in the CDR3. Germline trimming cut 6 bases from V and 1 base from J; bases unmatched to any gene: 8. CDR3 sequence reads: CASSPTSVLSYEQYF. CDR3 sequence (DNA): TGTGCCAGCTCCCCGACTAGCGTCCTTTCCTACGAGCAGTACTTC. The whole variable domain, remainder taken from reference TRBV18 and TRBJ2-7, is NAGVMQNPRHLVRRRGQEARLRCSPMKGHSHVYWYRQLPEEGLKFMVYLQKENIIDESGMPKERFSAEFPKEGPSILRIQQVVRGDSAAYFCASSPTSVLSYEQYFGPGTRLTVT.

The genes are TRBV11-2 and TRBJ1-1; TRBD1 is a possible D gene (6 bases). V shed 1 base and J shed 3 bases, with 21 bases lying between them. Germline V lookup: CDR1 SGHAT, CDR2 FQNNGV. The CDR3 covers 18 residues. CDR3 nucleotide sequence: TGTGCCAGCAGCTTAGTGGGCGTAGGGGGACACCGCGACACTGAAGCTTTCTTT. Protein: CASSLVGVGGHRDTEAFF.

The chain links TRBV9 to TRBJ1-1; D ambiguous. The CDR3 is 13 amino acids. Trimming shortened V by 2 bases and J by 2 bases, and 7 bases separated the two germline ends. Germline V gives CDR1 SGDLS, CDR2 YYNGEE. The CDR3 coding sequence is TGTGCCAGCAGCGTCAACGGCAACACTGAAGCTTTCTTT. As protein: CASSVNGNTEAFF.

The CDR3 region has the DNA TGTGCCAGCAGCGATGGCCGGGGGGATCATCAGCCCCAGCATTTT. It yields the protein CASSDGRGDHQPQHF. The chain combines TRBV9 with TRBJ1-5; D possibly corresponds to TRBD1 (5 bases). Germline values: CDR1 SGDLS, CDR2 YYNGEE. Trimming removed 3 bases at V and 5 bases at J, with 15 bases between. CDR3 length: 15 residues.